The 25 T cell receptor beta chains below all came from one sample that was sequenced in a study of CD8 T cells in ankylosing spondylitis. TCRdb used MiXCR to reprocess the 5' RACE reads, holding one entry per CDR3 protein. The table shows roughly 200,000 distinct CDR3 sequences, with roughly 12% occurring only once. Sequenced sample: blood, either unsorted or a sorted T cell fraction (not recorded which). All receptors come from a male donor with ankylosing spondylitis or in good health (not recorded which).

This clonotype came up a few times. The rearrangement uses TRBV4-2 and TRBJ2-7; D not certain. The CDR3 extends over 14 amino acids. CDR1 and CDR2 (germline): LGHNA, YNFKEQ. Trimming removed 0 bases from V and 4 bases from J, with 10 bases in between. The CDR3 DNA sequence: TGTGCCAGCAGCCAAGATTATGGCGGATACGAGCAGTACTTC. This codes for CASSQDYGGYEQYF.

The J gene is TRBJ2-1, the V gene TRBV20-1; possible D gene TRBD2, 5 bases. The CDR3 loop spans 14 amino acids. The V gene lost 6 bases and the J gene lost 2 bases, with 14 bases spanning the gap. Germline CDR1 DFQATT, CDR2 SNEGSKA (reference sequence). Here the CDR3 reads CSARLAAAYNEQFF. In DNA, the CDR3 is TGCAGTGCACGCCTAGCCGCAGCCTACAATGAGCAGTTCTTC.

This clonotype was seen repeatedly, ten times or more. The chain combines TRBV5-1 with TRBJ1-4; 8 positions agree with TRBD1. CDR3 length: 15 amino acids. V was clipped by 4 bases and J by 6 bases; unmatched bases: 8. The germline CDR1 and CDR2 sequences are SGHRS and YFSETQ. As DNA, the CDR3 is TGCGCCAGCAGCCCCGGGACAGGAATGGATGAAAAACTGTTTTTT. This gives the protein CASSPGTGMDEKLFF.

The V and J genes are TRBV27 and TRBJ1-5; D is unresolved. The V end was cut by 5 bases, the J end by 2 bases, with 10 bases between. The CDR3 length is 14 residues. Germline CDR1 and CDR2: MNHEY and SMNVEV (reference sequence). In nucleotides, the CDR3 is TGTGCCAGCAGTCTGGGATTAGGCAATCAGCCCCAGCATTTT. Encoded protein: CASSLGLGNQPQHF.

The chain links TRBV11-3 to TRBJ2-3, with D unresolved. CDR1 and CDR2 from the germline V gene are SGHNT and YENEEA. CDR3 length: 13 amino acids. The ends were cut back, 5 bases at V and 5 bases at J, with 11 bases in the middle. The DNA for the CDR3 is TGTGCCAGCAGCCTACCCTTCCTAGATACGCAGTATTTT. It specifies CASSLPFLDTQYF.

The chain uses TRBV20-1 and TRBJ2-7, with 12 nucleotides matching TRBD2. With 0 bases clipped from V and 11 bases from J, the junction kept 11 bases outside the gene matches. In germline, CDR1 is DFQATT, CDR2 SNEGSKA (reference sequence). The CDR3 is made up of 15 amino acids. The CDR3 is CSARDRPTSGSREYF. The CDR3, as DNA: TGCAGTGCTAGAGATCGACCGACTAGCGGGAGCAGGGAGTACTTC.

This clonotype was seen more than once but under ten times. This chain connects TRBV4-1 to TRBJ1-5; D gene unclear. The ends were cut back, 5 bases at V and 2 bases at J, with 16 bases in the middle. Germline CDR1 and CDR2: MGHRA and YSYEKL. This CDR3 contains 16 residues. CDR3 DNA: TGCGCCAGCAGCTCATCCCTCGCCGCGGGCAATCAGCCCCAGCATTTT. Its translation: CASSSSLAAGNQPQHF.

This clonotype was counted a few times. The CDR3 region is CASSLEDGSSTDTQYF. CDR3 nucleotides: TGTGCCAGCAGCTTGGAGGACGGATCTAGCACAGATACGCAGTATTTT. The rearrangement uses TRBV5-5 and TRBJ2-3; D unresolved. Deletions cut 0 bases from V and 0 bases from J, with 11 bases between. CDR3 size: 16 residues. Germline lookup yields CDR1 SGHKS and CDR2 YYEKEE (reference sequence).

This clonotype was recorded at least ten times. V is TRBV29-1 and J is TRBJ2-7, with D possibly called TRBD1 or TRBD2 (5 bases each). The CDR3 covers 14 residues. V was cut by 6 bases and J by 2 bases, with 17 bases left in between. CDR1 and CDR2 from the germline V gene are SQVTM and ANQGSEA. CDR3 in amino acids: CSVSRGADPYEQYF. In DNA, the CDR3 is TGCAGCGTGTCAAGGGGAGCAGATCCCTACGAGCAGTACTTC.

This clonotype has only a few counts. The chain employs TRBV4-1 and TRBJ1-1, with unresolved D. This CDR3 comprises 14 residues. In germline, CDR1 is MGHRA, CDR2 YSYEKL. V dropped 1 base and J dropped 0 bases, with 6 bases sitting between them. The CDR3 spells CASSQATMNTEAFF. The CDR3 DNA reads as TGCGCCAGCAGCCAAGCTACGATGAACACTGAAGCTTTCTTT.

The sample holds many counts of this clonotype. The chain combines TRBV4-1 with TRBJ2-1; D is undetermined. Germline-derived CDR1 and CDR2 are MGHRA and YSYEKL. This CDR3 spans 15 amino acids. V dropped 0 bases and J dropped 1 base, with 7 bases sitting between them. The CDR3 coding sequence is TGCGCCAGCAGCCAAGAGGCCCGGTCCTACAATGAGCAGTTCTTC. Translating gives CASSQEARSYNEQFF.

This chain uses TRBV9 with TRBJ2-3; 7 bases fit TRBD2. Germline lookup yields CDR1 SGDLS and CDR2 YYNGEE. Trimming at V came to 4 bases and at J to 3 bases, leaving 14 bases not matched to a gene. The CDR3 has 17 residues. As DNA, the CDR3 is TGTGCCAGCAGCCCGCGGAGTGGGCTAGCGGAGACAGATACGCAGTATTTT. The encoded protein is CASSPRSGLAETDTQYF.

This clonotype was observed a handful of times. This chain uses TRBV20-1 with TRBJ1-2, with D possibly matching TRBD1 (6 bases). The CDR3 length is 11 residues. Germline values: CDR1 DFQATT, CDR2 SNEGSKA (reference sequence). Trimming shortened V by 3 bases and J by 4 bases, and 6 bases separated the two germline ends. CDR3 in DNA: TGCAGTGCTAGGGACAGCTATGGCTACACCTTC. Protein: CSARDSYGYTF.

This clonotype has a handful of counts. V and J are TRBV27 and TRBJ2-2; TRBD2 might be the D (6 bases). Germline V gives CDR1 MNHEY, CDR2 SMNVEV (reference sequence). V lost 6 bases, J lost 6 bases, and 20 bases lay in between. The length of the CDR3 is 16 residues. This CDR3 is CASSSWGVGYAGELFF. The CDR3 bases are TGTGCCAGCAGCTCTTGGGGGGTCGGGTACGCCGGGGAGCTGTTTTTT.

This clonotype was seen a few times. The V and J genes are TRBV2 and TRBJ1-2; the D is unclear. V lost 2 bases and J lost 8, with 18 bases in between. The CDR3 contains 15 residues. Germline V gene sequence: CDR1 SNHLY, CDR2 FYNNEI. In DNA, the CDR3 is TGTGCCAGCAGTGAAACCTCCCGGGATCTCCTGGGCTACACCTTC. Protein sequence: CASSETSRDLLGYTF. The full variable domain, completed using reference TRBV2 and TRBJ1-2, is EPEVTQTPSHQVTQMGQEVILRCVPISNHLYFYWYRQILGQKVEFLVSFYNNEISEKSEIFDDQFSVERPDGSNFTLKIRSTKLEDSAMYFCASSETSRDLLGYTFGSGTRLTVV.

The rearrangement uses TRBV30 and TRBJ2-1; 8 positions match TRBD1. V gave up 5 bases and J gave up 1 base; unmatched junction bases: 4. Per the germline V gene, CDR1 is GTSNPN and CDR2 is SVGIG (reference sequence). The CDR3 sequence is 14 residues long. CDR3: CAWLTGGSYNEQFF. The DNA for the CDR3 is TGTGCCTGGCTCACAGGGGGGTCCTACAATGAGCAGTTCTTC.

This sequence joins TRBV27 and TRBJ2-1; the D call may be TRBD1 or TRBD2 (5 bases each). Germline loops: CDR1 MNHEY, CDR2 SMNVEV (reference sequence). V was pared by 5 bases and J by 6 bases, with 17 bases between. This CDR3 has 15 residues. The CDR3 bases are TGTGCCAGCAGTACCTTCCAAGAGGGGATCAATGAGCAGTTCTTC. Its protein product is CASSTFQEGINEQFF.

This clonotype has a handful of counts. The chain employs TRBV5-1 and TRBJ1-5, with a tentative D call TRBD1 (5 bases). The CDR3 loop spans 14 amino acids. Germline CDR1 is SGHRS and CDR2 is YFSETQ. V was shortened by 3 bases and J by 1 base, with 8 bases between the two germline ends. CDR3 sequence (DNA): TGCGCCAGCAGCTGGGACGGAAGCAATCAGCCCCAGCATTTT. It translates to CASSWDGSNQPQHF.

Ten or more counts support this clonotype. This chain uses TRBV29-1 with TRBJ2-7; 13 bases match TRBD2. There are 13 residues in the CDR3. Germline-derived CDR1 and CDR2 are SQVTM and ANQGSEA. V lost 7 bases to trimming and J lost 2 bases; unmatched junction nucleotides: 2. CDR3 residues: CSAGLAGAYEQYF. DNA for the CDR3: TGCAGCGCCGGACTAGCGGGAGCCTACGAGCAGTACTTC.

There are many counts of this clonotype. V and J are TRBV4-1 and TRBJ1-2; D gene uncertain. This CDR3 has 14 amino acids. Trimming removed 5 bases at V and 7 bases at J, with 17 bases between. Germline CDR1 is MGHRA and CDR2 is YSYEKL. The CDR3 loop reads CASSFPGSLGGYTF. In DNA, the CDR3 is TGCGCCAGCAGCTTTCCGGGGTCACTAGGTGGCTACACCTTC.

V gene TRBV21-1 combines with J gene TRBJ2-2; TRBD2, the table's D call, lacks a check against the DNA. TRBV21-1 is a pseudogene. The CDR3 has 17 residues. CDR3 in amino acids: CASTWGGTSEKVGELFF. Here the CDR3 DNA reads TGTGCCAGCACCTGGGGAGGGACTAGTGAGAAAGTTGGGGAGCTGTTTTTT.

V and J are TRBV7-8 and TRBJ2-2; no reliable D call. The V gene's germline CDR1 is SGHVS and CDR2 FQNEAQ. The CDR3 is 16 amino acids. The V and J ends lost 1 base and 4 bases respectively, with 13 bases between them. Here the CDR3 reads CASSLVVRPLTGELFF. As DNA, the CDR3 is TGTGCCAGCAGCTTAGTTGTACGACCGCTCACCGGGGAGCTGTTTTTT.

The chain uses TRBV7-9 and TRBJ2-4; 9 nucleotides line up with TRBD2. CDR1 is SEHNR and CDR2 is FQNEAQ in the germline V gene (reference sequence). V was clipped by 2 bases and J by 9 bases; unmatched bases: 8. The CDR3 consists of 15 residues. CDR3 loop: CASSLQRGEGGIQYF. CDR3 sequence (DNA): TGTGCCAGCAGCTTACAGCGGGGGGAGGGCGGCATTCAGTACTTC.

This clonotype was observed a handful of times. The chain uses TRBV20-1 and TRBJ2-7; 7 bases agree with TRBD2. J gave up 0 bases and V 6 bases, and 8 bases lay outside the gene matches. Germline CDR1 and CDR2: DFQATT and SNEGSKA (reference sequence). The CDR3 runs 14 residues. In nucleotides, the CDR3 is TGCAGTGCCCAAAGCGGGGTGCTCTCCTACGAGCAGTACTTC. Protein: CSAQSGVLSYEQYF.

This clonotype was counted a few times. This chain links TRBV6-5 with TRBJ2-7; no reliable D call. Trimming took off 3 bases at V and 3 bases at J, with 15 bases between the two ends. The germline gives CDR1 MNHEY, CDR2 SVGAGI. The CDR3 runs 15 residues. The CDR3 region has the DNA TGTGCCAGCAGTTATTCACCTAGTGCGATCTACGAGCAGTACTTC. As protein: CASSYSPSAIYEQYF.